The 29 T cell receptor beta chains given below trace back to one sample, sequenced in a study of neurological immune-mediated disorders. A single record per CDR3 protein comes from TCRdb applying MiXCR to the 5' RACE reads. This table has tens of thousands of distinct CDR3 sequences, 4.5% to 6.5% appearing once. Sample: PBMCs. The receptors were gathered from a woman in her twenties or thirties with multiple sclerosis.

The table lists this clonotype with many counts. This chain joins TRBV12-3 or TRBV12-4 and TRBJ2-2; 8 positions match TRBD1. V lost 11 bases, J lost 7 bases, and 12 bases stayed unmatched. The CDR3 has 14 residues. The CDR3 nucleotides are TGTGCCGTTGTGGGACAGGCGAAGGGCGGGGAGCTGTTTTTT. This codes for CAVVGQAKGGELFF.

This clonotype was detected many times. The rearrangement joins TRBV20-1 to TRBJ2-3, with unresolved D. The CDR3 has 13 amino acids. Per germline, CDR1 DFQATT and CDR2 SNEGSKA (reference sequence). Trimming removed 0 bases at V and 3 bases at J, with 7 bases between. In DNA form, the CDR3 reads TGCAGTGCTAGAGATACAGTGACAGATACGCAGTATTTT. Translated: CSARDTVTDTQYF.

Worth noting for this clonotype: The germline gene is not matched at one end of the junction; a read error may be the cause. This chain joins TRBV20-1 and TRBJ2-3, with 8 bases matching TRBD2. The CDR3 extends over 14 amino acids. Germline CDR1 DFQATT, CDR2 SNEGSKA (reference sequence). The CDR3 here is CSARGQRGKDTQYF. The CDR3 nucleotides are TGCAGTGCTAGAGGTCAGCGGGGGAAAGATACACAGTATTTT.

In this sample, this clonotype turned up many times. The V gene is TRBV12-3 or TRBV12-4, the J gene TRBJ2-1, with D maybe TRBD2 (6 bases). With 5 bases removed from V and 6 bases from J, the gap between germline ends came to 20 bases. The CDR3 consists of 16 residues. CDR3 DNA sequence: TGTGCCAGCAGTCGGGCCAGGCGGGCCGGGGGCAATGAGCAGTTCTTC. Encoded protein: CASSRARRAGGNEQFF.

This clonotype was recorded at least ten times. The V call is TRBV20-1, the J call TRBJ2-3; D gene uncertain. From germline, CDR1 is DFQATT and CDR2 SNEGSKA (reference sequence). The V and J ends lost 6 bases and 6 bases respectively, with 16 bases between them. The CDR3 is made up of 13 amino acids. The chain's CDR3 is CSALRPWSDTQYF. CDR3 nucleotides: TGCAGTGCACTCCGACCCTGGAGCGATACGCAGTATTTT.

This clonotype was counted many times. The V gene is TRBV5-5, the J gene TRBJ2-1; D is possibly TRBD2 (6 bases). The V end was cut by 0 bases, the J end by 6 bases, with 22 bases between. The CDR3 spans 18 residues. From germline, CDR1 is SGHKS and CDR2 YYEKEE (reference sequence). The CDR3 loop reads CASSLGVQLVQGGNEQFF. The CDR3, as DNA: TGTGCCAGCAGCTTGGGGGTCCAACTAGTCCAGGGAGGCAATGAGCAGTTCTTC.

This clonotype has at least ten counts. The chain combines TRBV5-1 with TRBJ1-2; the match to TRBD1 covers 9 bases. The V gene's germline CDR1 is SGHRS and CDR2 YFSETQ. The ends lost 6 bases at V and 6 bases at J; junction bases unmatched: 6. CDR3 length equals 13 residues. As DNA, the CDR3 is TGCGCCAGCAACAAGGGACAGGGAGATGGCTACACCTTC. Translation gives CASNKGQGDGYTF.

This clonotype was found many times. The chain recombines TRBV5-1 with TRBJ2-1; 8 positions match TRBD2. CDR1 is SGHRS and CDR2 is YFSETQ in the germline V gene. This CDR3 region has 16 residues. J gave up 7 bases and V 4 bases, and 13 bases lay outside the gene matches. The CDR3 DNA reads as TGCGCCAGCAGCCCCTCGCGGGGGGCGGGTGGTAATGAGCAGTTCTTC. Its translation: CASSPSRGAGGNEQFF.

This clonotype was found many times. V and J are TRBV20-1 and TRBJ2-7; 11 nucleotides agree with TRBD2. Trimming cost V 5 bases and J 0 bases; bases outside gene matches: 3. There are 14 residues in the CDR3. Germline V gene sequence: CDR1 DFQATT, CDR2 SNEGSKA (reference sequence). CDR3 in amino acids: CSARTSGLSYEQYF. In nucleotides, the CDR3 is TGCAGTGCTCGGACTAGCGGGCTCTCCTACGAGCAGTACTTC.

This clonotype has ten or more counts. The chain joins TRBV4-1 to TRBJ2-2; TRBD1 matches 9 bases. V shed 3 bases, J shed 5 bases, and the junction held 4 bases outside the gene matches. This CDR3 spans 15 amino acids. Germline assignment: CDR1 MGHRA and CDR2 YSYEKL. The chain's CDR3 is CASSQDRGWTGELFF. The DNA of the CDR3 is TGCGCCAGCAGCCAGGACAGGGGCTGGACCGGGGAGCTGTTTTTT.

At least ten counts were recorded for this clonotype. The chain couples TRBV5-1 to TRBJ1-5; 7 bases align to TRBD1. Germline V gives CDR1 SGHRS, CDR2 YFSETQ. V was pared by 0 bases and J by 7 bases, with 19 bases of the junction left unmatched. The CDR3 is made up of 19 amino acids. This CDR3 reads CASSLVPSGAGTAKQPQHF. In nucleotides, the CDR3 is TGCGCCAGCAGCTTGGTCCCCTCCGGGGCCGGGACAGCGAAACAGCCCCAGCATTTT.

This clonotype occurred many times. The V and J genes are TRBV4-1 and TRBJ1-2; perhaps TRBD1 as D (6 bases). The CDR3 totals 13 residues. The V and J ends lost 1 base and 12 bases respectively, with 15 bases between them. CDR1 and CDR2 from the germline V gene are MGHRA and YSYEKL. CDR3 sequence: CASSQANRVGDTF. The CDR3 coding sequence is TGCGCCAGCAGCCAAGCCAACAGGGTAGGGGACACCTTC.

The rearrangement uses TRBV7-2 and TRBJ2-5; D gene ambiguous. V was cut by 4 bases and J by 2 bases, with 20 bases left in between. The CDR3 has 17 residues. Looked up from germline, CDR1 is SGHTA and CDR2 is FQGNSA. CDR3: CASSSDVGTVDQETQYF. Written as DNA, the CDR3 is TGTGCCAGCAGCTCCGACGTGGGTACAGTCGATCAAGAGACCCAGTACTTC.

This clonotype turned up a few times. The V and J genes are TRBV3-1 and TRBJ1-1; D is uncertain. Looked up from germline, CDR1 is LGHDT and CDR2 is YNNKEL (reference sequence). Trimming pared 3 bases from V and 2 bases from J, leaving 7 bases between. This CDR3 is built from 13 residues. The DNA for the CDR3 is TGTGCCAGCAGCCAGTGGGGTAACACTGAAGCTTTCTTT. As protein: CASSQWGNTEAFF. Full variable domain (outside the CDR3, taken from reference TRBV3-1 and TRBJ1-1): DTAVSQTPKYLVTQMGNDKSIKCEQNLGHDTMYWYKQDSKKFLKIMFSYNNKELIINETVPNRFSPKSPDKAHLNLHINSLELGDSAVYFCASSQWGNTEAFFGQGTRLTVV.

This clonotype occurred a few times. At one boundary the junction diverges from the germline segment, which might be a read error. The chain joins TRBV20-1 to TRBJ2-4, with D possibly matching TRBD2 (5 bases). Germline CDR1 DFQATT, CDR2 SNEGSKA (reference sequence). CDR3 size: 11 residues. CDR3 sequence: CSARGPNTQYF. CDR3 DNA: TGCAGTGCCCGGGGTCCGAACACTCAGTACTTC.

In its sample, this clonotype was seen many times. The V and J genes are TRBV20-1 and TRBJ2-1; 12 positions agree with TRBD2. The V segment lost 4 bases and the J segment 3 bases; nucleotides outside the gene matches: 4. The germline gives CDR1 DFQATT, CDR2 SNEGSKA (reference sequence). The CDR3 sequence is 15 residues long. The chain's CDR3 is CSATLTSGSYNEQFF. In DNA form, the CDR3 reads TGCAGTGCTACCCTGACTAGCGGGAGCTACAATGAGCAGTTCTTC.

This clonotype was counted many times. Relative to the germline gene, one junction end is altered; a read error may explain this. This chain links TRBV3-1 with TRBJ2-1; no firm D call. Germline CDR1 reads LGHDT; CDR2 reads YNNKEL (reference sequence). This CDR3 comprises 13 residues. CDR3 DNA: TGTGCCAGCAGCCAAGATTCGGCGTCTGAGGAGTTCTTC. It translates to CASSQDSASEEFF.

At least ten counts were recorded for this clonotype. The chain couples TRBV5-1 to TRBJ2-7; the D is unclear. The CDR3 totals 13 residues. The V gene lost 2 bases and the J gene lost 7 bases, with 13 bases spanning the gap. Germline CDR1 is SGHRS and CDR2 is YFSETQ. CDR3 sequence: CASSFSPTEEQYF. CDR3 sequence (DNA): TGCGCCAGCAGCTTTAGCCCGACTGAAGAGCAGTACTTC. Drawing the rest from reference TRBV5-1 and TRBJ2-7, the complete variable domain is KAGVTQTPRYLIKTRGQQVTLSCSPISGHRSVSWYQQTPGQGLQFLFEYFSETQRNKGNFPGRFSGRQFSNSRSEMNVSTLELGDSALYLCASSFSPTEEQYFGPGTRLTVT.

The chain links TRBV5-8 to TRBJ2-3; 10 nucleotides match TRBD2. CDR1 SGHTS and CDR2 YDEGEE come from the germline V gene. The CDR3 has 15 residues. Germline trimming cut 2 bases from V and 1 base from J; bases unmatched to any gene: 1. CDR3 protein: CASSFTSGGTDTQYF. CDR3 coding DNA: TGTGCCAGCAGCTTTACTAGCGGGGGCACAGATACGCAGTATTTT. Together with reference TRBV5-8 and TRBJ2-3, the CDR3 gives the full variable domain: EAGVTQSPTHLIKTRGQQATLRCSPISGHTSVYWYQQALGLGLQFLLWYDEGEERNRGNFPPRFSGRQFPNYSSELNVNALELEDSALYLCASSFTSGGTDTQYFGPGTRLTVL.

The table lists this clonotype with many counts. The chain employs TRBV10-3 and TRBJ2-1, with 8 bases aligning to TRBD2. Germline V CDR1 and CDR2: ENHRY, SYGVKD. The CDR3 has 16 amino acids. The V gene end was trimmed by 0 bases and the J gene end by 6 bases; junction bases not matched to a gene: 7. The DNA for the CDR3 is TGTGCCATCAGTGAGTCCCGTCCGGGGACTAGCAATGAGCAGTTCTTC. Protein: CAISESRPGTSNEQFF.

The V gene is TRBV20-1, the J gene TRBJ1-1; D remains ambiguous. Germline V gene sequence: CDR1 DFQATT, CDR2 SNEGSKA (reference sequence). This CDR3 is built from 15 residues. Between the trimmed V and J ends, which lost 3 bases and 4 bases, there was a span of 18 bases. The CDR3 loop is CSASFSAQGSTEAFF. The CDR3 DNA follows: TGCAGTGCTAGTTTCTCTGCCCAAGGGAGCACTGAAGCTTTCTTT.

The table lists this clonotype with a few counts. This chain links TRBV5-1 with TRBJ2-7; TRBD1 matches 9 bases. The junction had 4 bases not matched to a gene; V was cut back by 4 bases and J by 5 bases. There are 13 residues in the CDR3. Looked up from germline, CDR1 is SGHRS and CDR2 is YFSETQ. The CDR3 region has the DNA TGCGCCAGCAGCGTGGACAGGGGCAACGAGCAGTACTTC. This encodes CASSVDRGNEQYF.

At least ten counts were recorded for this clonotype. The chain carries TRBV5-1 and TRBJ1-2, with D perhaps TRBD1 (5 bases). The V gene lost 4 bases and the J gene lost 7 bases, with 14 bases spanning the gap. CDR1 SGHRS and CDR2 YFSETQ come from the germline V gene. The CDR3 runs 13 residues. The CDR3 sequence: CASSDGGGVGYTF. In DNA form, the CDR3 reads TGCGCCAGCAGCGACGGCGGAGGGGTTGGCTACACCTTC.

This clonotype was detected only a few times. This may be a read error: a much more frequent sequence differs by one nucleotide. Here the CDR3 reads CASSQEGRKNQYF. In DNA form, the CDR3 reads TGTGCCAGCAGCCAAGAGGGCCGGAAGAACCAGTACTTC. The rearrangement links TRBV3-1 to TRBJ2-5; no clear D gene. Germline loops: CDR1 LGHDT, CDR2 YNNKEL (reference sequence). Trimming took 0 bases from V and 10 from J, leaving 12 bases between them. The CDR3 length is 13 residues.

This clonotype was counted ten times or more. The CDR3 DNA sequence: TGTGCCAGCAGCCCATGGGGGGAAATCTCATATGGCTACACCTTC. Translating gives CASSPWGEISYGYTF. This chain links TRBV5-5 with TRBJ1-2; D is possibly TRBD1 (5 bases). V lost 4 bases, J lost 5 bases, and 18 bases lay in between. CDR3 length: 15 residues. Germline assignment: CDR1 SGHKS and CDR2 YYEKEE (reference sequence).

In this sample, this clonotype turned up many times. The rearrangement uses TRBV5-1 and TRBJ2-1; TRBD2 matches at 8 bases. Trimming took 2 bases from V and 5 from J; bases not matched to a gene: 6. CDR1 is SGHRS, CDR2 YFSETQ, per germline. The CDR3 is 15 residues long. The CDR3 loop is CASSLIAGNNNEQFF. The CDR3 DNA sequence: TGCGCCAGCAGCTTAATAGCGGGGAACAACAATGAGCAGTTCTTC.

This clonotype was seen many times. V and J are TRBV5-6 and TRBJ2-7, with TRBD1 as a possible D gene (6 bases). The CDR3 contains 14 residues. V lost 4 bases, J lost 2 bases, and 13 bases lay in between. Germline V lookup: CDR1 SGHDT, CDR2 YYEEEE. CDR3 sequence (DNA): TGTGCCAGCAGCCGTTGGCAGGGGACCTACGAGCAGTACTTC. Protein product: CASSRWQGTYEQYF.

In its sample, this clonotype was seen many times. The genes are TRBV3-1 and TRBJ1-6; 8 nucleotides align to TRBD1. The germline CDR1 and CDR2 sequences are LGHDT and YNNKEL (reference sequence). CDR3 length equals 16 residues. Germline trimming cut 1 base from V and 10 bases from J; bases unmatched to any gene: 9. The CDR3, as DNA: TGTGCCAGCAGCCAAGGTGGGACAGGTTCAGGGTCACCCCTCCACTTT. Translating it yields CASSQGGTGSGSPLHF.

This clonotype was counted at least ten times. The rearrangement uses TRBV29-1 and TRBJ2-6; D is unresolved. CDR1 and CDR2 (germline): SQVTM, ANQGSEA. Between the trimmed V and J ends, which lost 5 bases and 0 bases, there was a span of 8 bases. This CDR3 has 14 residues. This CDR3 is CSVSSGSGANVLTF. CDR3 DNA sequence: TGCAGCGTTTCCTCAGGCTCTGGGGCCAACGTCCTGACTTTC.